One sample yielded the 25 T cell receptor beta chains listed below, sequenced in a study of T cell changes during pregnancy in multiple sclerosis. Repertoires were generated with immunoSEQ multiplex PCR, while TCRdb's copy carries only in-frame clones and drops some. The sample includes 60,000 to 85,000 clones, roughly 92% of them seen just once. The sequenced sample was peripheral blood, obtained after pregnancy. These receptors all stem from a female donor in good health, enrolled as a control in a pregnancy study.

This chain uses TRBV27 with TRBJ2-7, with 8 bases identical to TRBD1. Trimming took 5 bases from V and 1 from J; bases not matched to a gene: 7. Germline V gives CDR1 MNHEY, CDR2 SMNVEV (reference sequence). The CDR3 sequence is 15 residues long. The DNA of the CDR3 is TGTGCCAGCAGTGGCGGGACAGGACTTTCCTACGAGCAGTACTTC. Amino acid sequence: CASSGGTGLSYEQYF.

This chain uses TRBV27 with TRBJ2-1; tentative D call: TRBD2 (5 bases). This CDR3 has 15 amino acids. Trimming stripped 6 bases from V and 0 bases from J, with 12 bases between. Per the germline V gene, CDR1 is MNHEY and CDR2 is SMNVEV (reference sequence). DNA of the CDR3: TGTGCCAGCAGATCCCAGCGGAGCTCCTACAATGAGCAGTTCTTC. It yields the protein CASRSQRSSYNEQFF.

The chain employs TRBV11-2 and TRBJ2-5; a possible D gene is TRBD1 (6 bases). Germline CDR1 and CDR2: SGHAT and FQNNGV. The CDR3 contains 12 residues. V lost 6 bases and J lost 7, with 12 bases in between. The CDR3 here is CASSQGFWTQYF. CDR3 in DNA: TGTGCCAGCAGTCAGGGGTTTTGGACCCAGTACTTC.

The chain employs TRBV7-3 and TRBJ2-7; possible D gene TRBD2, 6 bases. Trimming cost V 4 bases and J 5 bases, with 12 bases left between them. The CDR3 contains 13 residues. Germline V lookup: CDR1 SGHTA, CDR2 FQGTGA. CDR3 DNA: TGTGCCAGCAGCTCCCGCCCGGGAGACGAGCAGTACTTC. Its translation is CASSSRPGDEQYF.

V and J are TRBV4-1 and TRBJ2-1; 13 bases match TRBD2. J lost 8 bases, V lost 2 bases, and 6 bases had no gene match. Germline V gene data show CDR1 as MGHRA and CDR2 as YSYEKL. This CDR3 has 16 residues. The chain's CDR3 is CASSQMTSGRIDEQFF. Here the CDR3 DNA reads TGCGCCAGCAGCCAAATGACTAGCGGGAGGATCGATGAGCAGTTCTTC.

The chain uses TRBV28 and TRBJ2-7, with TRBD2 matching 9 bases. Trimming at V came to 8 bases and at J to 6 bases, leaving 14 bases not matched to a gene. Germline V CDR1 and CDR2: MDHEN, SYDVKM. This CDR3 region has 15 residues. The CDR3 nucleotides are TGTGCCAGCTCCCCTCTACTAGCGGGTCTGCGCGAGCAGTACTTC. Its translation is CASSPLLAGLREQYF.

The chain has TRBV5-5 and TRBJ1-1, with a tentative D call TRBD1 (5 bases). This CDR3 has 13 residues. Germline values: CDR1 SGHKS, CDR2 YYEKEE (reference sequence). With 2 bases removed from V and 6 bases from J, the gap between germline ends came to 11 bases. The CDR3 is CASSLVQVPEAFF. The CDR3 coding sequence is TGTGCCAGCAGCTTAGTACAGGTTCCTGAAGCTTTCTTT. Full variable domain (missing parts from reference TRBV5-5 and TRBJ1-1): DAGVTQSPTHLIKTRGQQVTLRCSPISGHKSVSWYQQVLGQGPQFIFQYYEKEERGRGNFPDRFSARQFPNYSSELNVNALLLGDSALYLCASSLVQVPEAFFGQGTRLTVV.

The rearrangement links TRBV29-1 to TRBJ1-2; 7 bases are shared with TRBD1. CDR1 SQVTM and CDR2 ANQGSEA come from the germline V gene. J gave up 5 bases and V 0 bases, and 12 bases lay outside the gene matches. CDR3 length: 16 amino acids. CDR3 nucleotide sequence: TGCAGCGTTGAAGATCGACAGGGTGGGATTATTTATGGCTACACCTTC. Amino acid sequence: CSVEDRQGGIIYGYTF.

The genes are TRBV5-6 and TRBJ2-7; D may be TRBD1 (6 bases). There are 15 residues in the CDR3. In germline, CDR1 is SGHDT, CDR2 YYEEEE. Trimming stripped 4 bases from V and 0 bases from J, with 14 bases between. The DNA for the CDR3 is TGTGCCAGCAGCCCTATATGGGACACCTCCTACGAGCAGTACTTC. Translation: CASSPIWDTSYEQYF.

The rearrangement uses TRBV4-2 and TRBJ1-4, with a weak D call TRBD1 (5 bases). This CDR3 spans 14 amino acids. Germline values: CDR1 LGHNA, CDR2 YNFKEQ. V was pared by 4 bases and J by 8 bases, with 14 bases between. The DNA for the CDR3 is TGTGCCAGCAGCCCGGGGGTTATTCCAGAAAAACTGTTTTTT. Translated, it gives CASSPGVIPEKLFF.

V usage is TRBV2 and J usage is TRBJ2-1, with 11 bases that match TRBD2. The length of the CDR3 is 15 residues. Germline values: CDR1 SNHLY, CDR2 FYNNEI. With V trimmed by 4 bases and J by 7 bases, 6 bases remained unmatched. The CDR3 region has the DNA TGTGCCAGCAGTGGAACTAGCGGGGGTCCTAATGAGCAGTTCTTC. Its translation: CASSGTSGGPNEQFF.

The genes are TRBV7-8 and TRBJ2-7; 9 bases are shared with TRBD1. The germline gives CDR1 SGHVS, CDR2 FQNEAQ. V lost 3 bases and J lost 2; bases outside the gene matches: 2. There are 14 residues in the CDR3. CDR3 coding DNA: TGTGCCAGCAGCTTTGGGACAGGGACCTACGAGCAGTACTTC. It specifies CASSFGTGTYEQYF.

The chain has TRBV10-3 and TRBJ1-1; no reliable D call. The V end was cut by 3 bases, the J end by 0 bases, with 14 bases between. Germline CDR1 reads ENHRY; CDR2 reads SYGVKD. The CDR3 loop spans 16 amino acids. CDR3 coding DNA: TGTGCCATCAGTGACCCGAGGGAGGGCATGAACACTGAAGCTTTCTTT. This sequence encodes CAISDPREGMNTEAFF.

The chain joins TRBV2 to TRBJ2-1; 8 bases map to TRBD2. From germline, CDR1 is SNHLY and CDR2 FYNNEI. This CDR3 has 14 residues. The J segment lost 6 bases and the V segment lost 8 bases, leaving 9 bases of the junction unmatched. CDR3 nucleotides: TGTGCCAGCTCGAGGGGCAGCGGGGGCAATGAGCAGTTCTTC. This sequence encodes CASSRGSGGNEQFF.

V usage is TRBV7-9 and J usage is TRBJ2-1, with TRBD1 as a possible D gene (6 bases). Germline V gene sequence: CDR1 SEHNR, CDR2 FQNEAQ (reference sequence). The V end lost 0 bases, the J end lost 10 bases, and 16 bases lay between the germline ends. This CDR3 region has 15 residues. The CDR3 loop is CASSLAFRGSREQFF. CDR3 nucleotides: TGTGCCAGCAGCTTAGCGTTCAGGGGCTCCCGGGAGCAGTTCTTC.

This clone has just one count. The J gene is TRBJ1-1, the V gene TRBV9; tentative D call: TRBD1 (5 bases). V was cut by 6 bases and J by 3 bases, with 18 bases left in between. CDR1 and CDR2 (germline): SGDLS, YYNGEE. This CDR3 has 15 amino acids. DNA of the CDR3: TGTGCCAGCAACCCGACAGTACCGGGGGACACTGAAGCTTTCTTT. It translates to CASNPTVPGDTEAFF.

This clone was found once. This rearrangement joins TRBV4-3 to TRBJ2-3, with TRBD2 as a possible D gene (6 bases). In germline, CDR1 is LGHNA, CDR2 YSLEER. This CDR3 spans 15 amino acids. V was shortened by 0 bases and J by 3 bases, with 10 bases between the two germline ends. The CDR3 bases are TGCGCCAGCAGCCAAGAACCTAGCGAAACAGATACGCAGTATTTT. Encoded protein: CASSQEPSETDTQYF.

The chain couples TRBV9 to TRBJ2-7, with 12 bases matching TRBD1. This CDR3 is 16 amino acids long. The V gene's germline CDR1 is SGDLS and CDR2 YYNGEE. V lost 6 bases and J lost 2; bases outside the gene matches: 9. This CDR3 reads CASTNLGTGGTYEQYF. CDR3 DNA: TGTGCCAGCACAAACTTGGGGACAGGGGGCACCTACGAGCAGTACTTC.

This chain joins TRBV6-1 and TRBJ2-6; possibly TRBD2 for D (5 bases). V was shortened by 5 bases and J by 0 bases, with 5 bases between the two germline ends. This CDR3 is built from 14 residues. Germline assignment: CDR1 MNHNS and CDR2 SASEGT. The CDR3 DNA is TGTGCCAGCAGTCGGGACTCTGGGGCCAACGTCCTGACTTTC. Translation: CASSRDSGANVLTF.

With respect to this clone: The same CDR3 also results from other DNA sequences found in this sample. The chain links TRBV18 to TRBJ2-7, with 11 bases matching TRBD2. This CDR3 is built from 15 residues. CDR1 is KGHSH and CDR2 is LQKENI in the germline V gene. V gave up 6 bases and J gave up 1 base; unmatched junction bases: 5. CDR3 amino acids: CASSPGTSGSYEQYF. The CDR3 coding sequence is TGTGCCAGCTCTCCCGGGACTAGCGGTTCCTACGAGCAGTACTTC. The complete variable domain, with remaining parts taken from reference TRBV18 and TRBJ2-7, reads NAGVMQNPRHLVRRRGQEARLRCSPMKGHSHVYWYRQLPEEGLKFMVYLQKENIIDESGMPKERFSAEFPKEGPSILRIQQVVRGDSAAYFCASSPGTSGSYEQYFGPGTRLTVT.

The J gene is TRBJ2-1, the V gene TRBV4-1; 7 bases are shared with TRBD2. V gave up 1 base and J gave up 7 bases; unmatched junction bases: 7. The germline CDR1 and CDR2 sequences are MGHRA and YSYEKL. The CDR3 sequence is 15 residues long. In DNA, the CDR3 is TGCGCCAGCAGCCAAGCATGGGGGGGGTGGAATGAGCAGTTCTTC. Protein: CASSQAWGGWNEQFF.

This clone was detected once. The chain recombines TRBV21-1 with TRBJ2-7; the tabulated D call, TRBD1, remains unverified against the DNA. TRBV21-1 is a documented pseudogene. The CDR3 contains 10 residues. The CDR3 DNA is TGTGCCACCATCCCCTACGAGCAGTACTTC. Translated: CATIPYEQYF.

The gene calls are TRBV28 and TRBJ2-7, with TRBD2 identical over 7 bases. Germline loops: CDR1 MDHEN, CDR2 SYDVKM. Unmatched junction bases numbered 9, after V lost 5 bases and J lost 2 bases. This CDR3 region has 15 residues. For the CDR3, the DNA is TGTGCCAGCAGTATGATCCCTAGCGGTACCTACGAGCAGTACTTC. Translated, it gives CASSMIPSGTYEQYF.

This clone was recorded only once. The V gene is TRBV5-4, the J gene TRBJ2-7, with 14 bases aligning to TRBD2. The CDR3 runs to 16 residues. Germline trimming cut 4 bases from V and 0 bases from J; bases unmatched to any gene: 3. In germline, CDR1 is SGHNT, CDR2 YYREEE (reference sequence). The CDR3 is CASSGGLAGVSYEQYF. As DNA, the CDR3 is TGTGCCAGCAGCGGGGGACTAGCGGGAGTCTCCTACGAGCAGTACTTC.

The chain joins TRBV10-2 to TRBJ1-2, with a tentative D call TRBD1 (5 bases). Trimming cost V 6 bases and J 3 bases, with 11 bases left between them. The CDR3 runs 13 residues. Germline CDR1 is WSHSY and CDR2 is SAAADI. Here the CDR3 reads CASSLARDYGYTF. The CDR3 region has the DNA TGCGCCAGCAGCCTTGCCAGGGACTATGGCTACACCTTC.